This T cell receptor beta chain was profiled in a study of cytomegalovirus exposure and HLA in healthy donors. Regarding the study as a whole: Reports indicated that the classifier achieved high specificity and sensitivity in diagnosing cytomegalovirus status. By a later analysis, the bulk of CMV-associated TCR beta chains appeared HLA-restricted.

Worth noting for this clone: Antigen unknown.

PCR used 60 Vbeta primers and 13 Jbeta primers. Clones were sequenced by immunoSEQ multiplex PCR, and TCRdb holds only the in-frame ones, with some missing. The data show about 210,000 clones, around 83% seen once. This CDR3 has 13 residues. Looked up from germline, CDR1 is MNHNY and CDR2 is SVGAGI (reference sequence). Trimming removed 8 bases from V and 0 bases from J, with 10 bases in between. This receptor was obtained from a girl aged 2-9 years in good health and CMV-seronegative. Sequenced: PBMCs. The chain uses TRBV6-6 and TRBJ1-1, with no clear D. In DNA, the CDR3 is TGTGCCAGCGGCGGCCGAGTGAACACTGAAGCTTTCTTT. Residues: CASGGRVNTEAFF.